This T cell receptor (beta chain) comes out of a study of spatial heterogeneity in lung cancer. Study at large: On average, each unique TCR and UMI combination appeared more than ten times in raw reads. Study-wide findings and caveats: The appearance of ubiquitous expanded tumor TCRs in blood was greater at resection than follow-up.

Germline V gene sequence: CDR1 SGHTA, CDR2 FQGNSA. Trimming left V 5 bases short and J 1 base short, with 11 bases between. CDR3 length equals 14 residues. Time point here: sample taken at primary tumor resection. The study sequenced unsorted whole RNA from tumor, nontumor lung or frozen PBMC. A few counts support this clonotype. Its antigen remains unidentified. Individually, TCR cDNA molecules were each labelled with a unique molecular identifier. TCRdb ran MiXCR on the 5' RACE reads and lists one entry per CDR3 protein. Among fewer than 4,500 distinct CDR3 sequences listed, roughly 7.9% were seen once.

The chain joins TRBV7-2 to TRBJ2-5; D is undetermined. This TCR derives from a female donor with early-stage non-small cell lung cancer. The sample was PBMCs, taken at surgery. The CDR3 nucleotides read TGTGCCAGCAGCCCTTATTATTTCCAAGAGACCCAGTACTTC. Translation: CASSPYYFQETQYF.